This T cell receptor beta chain was obtained from a study of blood T cell repertoires in COVID-19. Overall study: Sites in the United States, Italy and Spain provided acute and convalescent COVID-19 samples. Sources were T cells, B-cell-depleted T cells, or PBMCs; the material itself was cDNA or gDNA.

In the study's own analysis: Reference gene primer amplification yielded estimated nucleated cell counts. Sequencing was performed with immunoSEQ multiplex PCR; in TCRdb, only in-frame clones are kept and a portion is missing. V, J and clone size reflect that table, while D and trimming were determined from the DNA. The sample holds more than 120,000 clones, roughly 86% seen once. The CDR3 contains 15 residues. In germline, CDR1 is SGHTA, CDR2 FQGNSA. V lost 5 bases to trimming and J lost 6 bases, with 18 bases between them. Sequenced sample: peripheral blood. The TCR originated in a woman in her forties or fifties with acute or convalescent COVID-19. This rearrangement joins TRBV7-2 to TRBJ2-3; TRBD2 might be the D (5 bases). The CDR3 here is CASSPVGSGGDTQYF. The CDR3 bases are TGTGCCAGCAGCCCGGTTGGTAGTGGCGGGGATACGCAGTATTTT. The whole variable domain, remainder taken from reference TRBV7-2 and TRBJ2-3, is GAGVSQSPSNKVTEKGKDVELRCDPISGHTALYWYRQSLGQGLEFLIYFQGNSAPDKSGLPSDRFSAERTGGSVSTLTIQRTQQEDSAVYLCASSPVGSGGDTQYFGPGTRLTVL.